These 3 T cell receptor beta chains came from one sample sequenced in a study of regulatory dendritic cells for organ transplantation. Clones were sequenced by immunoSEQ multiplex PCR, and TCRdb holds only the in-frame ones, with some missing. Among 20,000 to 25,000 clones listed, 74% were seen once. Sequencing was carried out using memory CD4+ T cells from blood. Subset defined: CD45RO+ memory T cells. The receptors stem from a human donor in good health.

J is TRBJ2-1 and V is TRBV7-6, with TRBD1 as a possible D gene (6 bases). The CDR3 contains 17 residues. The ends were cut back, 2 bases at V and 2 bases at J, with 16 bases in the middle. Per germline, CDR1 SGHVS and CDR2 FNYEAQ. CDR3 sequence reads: CASSLNPQGNPYNEQFF. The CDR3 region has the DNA TGTGCCAGCAGCTTAAATCCACAGGGAAACCCCTACAATGAGCAGTTCTTC.

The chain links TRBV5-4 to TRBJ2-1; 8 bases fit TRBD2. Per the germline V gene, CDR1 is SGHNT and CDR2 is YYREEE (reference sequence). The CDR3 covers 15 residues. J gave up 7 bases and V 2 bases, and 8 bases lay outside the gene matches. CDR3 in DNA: TGTGCCAGCAGCTTAGACGGGGGGGCCGGGAATGAGCAGTTCTTC. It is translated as CASSLDGGAGNEQFF. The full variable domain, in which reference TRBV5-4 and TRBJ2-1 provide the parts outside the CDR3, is ETGVTQSPTHLIKTRGQQVTLRCSSQSGHNTVSWYQQALGQGPQFIFQYYREEENGRGNFPPRFSGLQFPNYSSELNVNALELDDSALYLCASSLDGGAGNEQFFGPGTRLTVL.

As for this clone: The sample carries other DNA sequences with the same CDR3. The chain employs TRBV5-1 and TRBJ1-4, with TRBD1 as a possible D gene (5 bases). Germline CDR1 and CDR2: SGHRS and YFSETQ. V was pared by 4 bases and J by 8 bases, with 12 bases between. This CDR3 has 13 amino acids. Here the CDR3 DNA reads TGCGCCAGCAGCCCTGGGGCAAACGAAAAACTGTTTTTT. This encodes CASSPGANEKLFF.